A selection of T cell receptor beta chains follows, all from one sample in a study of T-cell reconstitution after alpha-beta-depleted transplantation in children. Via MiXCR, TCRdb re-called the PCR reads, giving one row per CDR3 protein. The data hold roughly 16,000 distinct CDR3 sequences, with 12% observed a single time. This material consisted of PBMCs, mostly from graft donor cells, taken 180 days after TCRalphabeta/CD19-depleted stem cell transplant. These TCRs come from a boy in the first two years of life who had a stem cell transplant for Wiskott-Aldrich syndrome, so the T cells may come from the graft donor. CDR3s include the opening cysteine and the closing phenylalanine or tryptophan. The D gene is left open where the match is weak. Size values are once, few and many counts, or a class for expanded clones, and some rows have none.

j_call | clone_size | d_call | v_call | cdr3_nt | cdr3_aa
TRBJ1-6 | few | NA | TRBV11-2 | TGTGCCAGCAGCTTAGGCCAGTATAATTCACCCCTCCACTTT | CASSLGQYNSPLHF
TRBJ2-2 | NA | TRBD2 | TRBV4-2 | TGTGCCAGCAGCGGATCGGGACTAGCGGGAGTCGGTAGGAGCACCGGGGAGCTGTTTTTT | CASSGSGLAGVGRSTGELFF
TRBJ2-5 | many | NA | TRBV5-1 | TGCGCCAGCAGCTTGGGGGCTAGCAACTCTCAAGAGACCCAGTACTTC | CASSLGASNSQETQYF
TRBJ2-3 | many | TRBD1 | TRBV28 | TGTGCCAGCAGGAACTTGGACAGGGTGTCGACAGATACGCAGTATTTT | CASRNLDRVSTDTQYF
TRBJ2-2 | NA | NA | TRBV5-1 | TGCGCCAGCAGCTTGCGGCAAAGGAGGGAGACCGGGGAGCTGTTTTTT | CASSLRQRRETGELFF
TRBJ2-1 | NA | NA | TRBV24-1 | TGTGGGGCCAGTGATTTGCGACAGGCGAGGAATGAGCAGTTCTTC | CGASDLRQARNEQFF
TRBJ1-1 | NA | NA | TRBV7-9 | TGTGCCAGCAGCGCCGGGACTGCCATTCGTGGGACTGAAGCTTTCTTT | CASSAGTAIRGTEAFF
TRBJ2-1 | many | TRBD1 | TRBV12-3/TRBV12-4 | TGTGCCAGCAGTCCGTGGACAGGGGGCTCCTACAATGAGCAGTTCTTC | CASSPWTGGSYNEQFF
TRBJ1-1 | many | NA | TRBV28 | TGTGCCAGCAGTTTGGGGGGGCCAGAAGCTTTCTTT | CASSLGGPEAFF
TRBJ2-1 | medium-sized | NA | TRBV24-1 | TGTGCCACCAGTGATTTGCGACAGGCGAGGAATGAGCAGTTCTTC | CATSDLRQARNEQFF
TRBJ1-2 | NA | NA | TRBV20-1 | TGCAGTGCCAGGACCCTTAAAACTGACGGAGGCTACACCTTC | CSARTLKTDGGYTF
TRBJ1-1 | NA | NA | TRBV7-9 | TGTGCCAGCAGCTTAGCATGGAAGGGGGCTGAAGCTTTCTTT | CASSLAWKGAEAFF
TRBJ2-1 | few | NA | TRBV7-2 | TGTGCCAGCAGCTTGGCCCGTAGCCTCCCCCACAATGAGCAGTTCTTC | CASSLARSLPHNEQFF
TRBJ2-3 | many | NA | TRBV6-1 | TGTGCCACCTCTGTGGCGCCTAGCACAGATACGCAGTATTTT | CATSVAPSTDTQYF
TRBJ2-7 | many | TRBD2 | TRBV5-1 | TGCGCCAGCAGCTCCTCAACTAGCGAGTACGAGCAGTACTTC | CASSSSTSEYEQYF
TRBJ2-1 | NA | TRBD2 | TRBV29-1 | TGCAGCGGGGGACTAGCGGGAAACAATGAGCAGTTCTTC | CSGGLAGNNEQFF
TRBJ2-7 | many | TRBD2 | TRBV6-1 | TGTGCCAGCAGCCTACTGGGTAGCGGGAGCGAGCAGTACTTC | CASSLLGSGSEQYF
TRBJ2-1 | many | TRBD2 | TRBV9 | TGTGCCAGCAGTGCGACTAGCGGGAGGTACAATGAGCAGTTCTTC | CASSATSGRYNEQFF
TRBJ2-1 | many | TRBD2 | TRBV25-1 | TGTGCCAGCAGTGAACTCGGGACTAGCGGGAGCAATGAGCAGTTCTTC | CASSELGTSGSNEQFF
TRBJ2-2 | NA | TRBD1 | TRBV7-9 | TGTGCCAGCAGCCCCGCACCGACAGGGGGAGTCACCGGGGAGCTGTTTTTT | CASSPAPTGGVTGELFF
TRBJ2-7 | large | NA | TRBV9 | TGTGCCAGCAGCGCGGGGGACCGTACCTACGAGCAGTACTTC | CASSAGDRTYEQYF
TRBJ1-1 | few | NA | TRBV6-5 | TGTGCCAGCAGTTACCGCCAGATACAGGCAGAAGCTTTCTTT | CASSYRQIQAEAFF
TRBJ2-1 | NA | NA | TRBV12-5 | TGTGCTAGTGGTTTGCCAGCGAGCCCTAAGCAGTTCTTC | CASGLPASPKQFF
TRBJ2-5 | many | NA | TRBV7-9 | TGTGCCAGCAGCTTGAAAGAGACCCAGTACTTC | CASSLKETQYF
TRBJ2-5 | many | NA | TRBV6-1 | TGTGCCAGCAGTGGACAGTCCCAAGAGACCCAGTACTTC | CASSGQSQETQYF
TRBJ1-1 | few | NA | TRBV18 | TGTGCCAGCTCACCACTACAGGGAAGGGCTGAAGCTTTCTTT | CASSPLQGRAEAFF
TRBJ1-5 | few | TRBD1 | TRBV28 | TGTGCCAGCAGTCCCTCCGGGACAGGGGTGGGCAATCAGCCCCAGCATTTT | CASSPSGTGVGNQPQHF
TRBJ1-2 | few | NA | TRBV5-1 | TGCGCCAGCAGCTTGGCTCCTCAGGGGATCCATGGCTACACCTTC | CASSLAPQGIHGYTF
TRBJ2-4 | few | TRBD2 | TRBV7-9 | TGTGCCAGCAGCTTCACTAGCGGCCGAGGGGCCAAAAACATTCAGTACTTC | CASSFTSGRGAKNIQYF
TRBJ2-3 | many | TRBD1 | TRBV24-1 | TGTGCCACCAGTGACCTGACAGGGCCCGGCGATACGCAGTATTTT | CATSDLTGPGDTQYF
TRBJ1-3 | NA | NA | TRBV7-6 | TGTGCCAGCAGCTCGCGAGGACACAGCTCTGGAAACACCATATATTTT | CASSSRGHSSGNTIYF
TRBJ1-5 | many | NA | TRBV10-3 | TGTGCCATCAGTCAGGGACGGGTCAATCAGCCCCAGCATTTT | CAISQGRVNQPQHF
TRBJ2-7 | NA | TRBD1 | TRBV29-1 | TGCAGCGTTGGACAGGGATTAGAATCCTACGAGCAGTACTTC | CSVGQGLESYEQYF
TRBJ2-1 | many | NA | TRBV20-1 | TGCAGTGCTCAGGCCGGGACCCCATCCTACAATGAGCAGTTCTTC | CSAQAGTPSYNEQFF
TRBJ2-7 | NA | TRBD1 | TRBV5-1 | TGCGCCAGCAGCCGAAGACAGGGGGCTTACGAGCAGTACTTC | CASSRRQGAYEQYF
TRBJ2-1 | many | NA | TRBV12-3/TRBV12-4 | TGTGCCAGCAGTTTTAGGGATGAGCAGTTCTTC | CASSFRDEQFF
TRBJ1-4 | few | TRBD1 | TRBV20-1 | TGCAGTGCTGCCCGGGACAGCGATATGAAACTGTTTTTT | CSAARDSDMKLFF
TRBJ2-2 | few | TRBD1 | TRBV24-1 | TGTGCCACCAGTGATTTGCCAGGGGGCACCGGGGAGCTGTTTTTT | CATSDLPGGTGELFF
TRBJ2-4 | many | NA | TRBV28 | TGTGCCAGCAGTCGACCAGGACAGCCACTAGCCAAAAACATTCAGTACTTC | CASSRPGQPLAKNIQYF
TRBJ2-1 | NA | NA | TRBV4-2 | TGTGCCAGCAGCAGGGGGGACTCCTACAATGAGCAGTTCTTC | CASSRGDSYNEQFF
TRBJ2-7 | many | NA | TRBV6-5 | TGTGCCAGCAGTTACGACGGGCCTTCCTACGAGCAGTACTTC | CASSYDGPSYEQYF
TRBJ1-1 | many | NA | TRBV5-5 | TGTGCCAGCAGCTTGTTTGGGGGCACGGACACTGAAGCTTTCTTT | CASSLFGGTDTEAFF
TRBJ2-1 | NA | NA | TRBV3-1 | TGTGCCACCAGCCAAGGTCCCATCGGGCGGAATACTAACAATGAGCAGTTCTTC | CATSQGPIGRNTNNEQFF
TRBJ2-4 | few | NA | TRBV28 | TGTGCCAGCAGTCGGCGGGATACGTTCAACATTCAGTACTTC | CASSRRDTFNIQYF
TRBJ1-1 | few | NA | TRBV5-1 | TGCGCCAGCAGCTGGGGGGGGATGAACACTGAAGCTTTCTTT | CASSWGGMNTEAFF
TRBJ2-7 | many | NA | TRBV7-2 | TGTGCCAGCAGCTCGGGCCTATCCGAGCAGTACTTC | CASSSGLSEQYF
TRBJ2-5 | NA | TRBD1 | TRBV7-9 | TGTGCCAGCAGCTTAATGGGACAGTCCCAAGAGACCCAGTACTTC | CASSLMGQSQETQYF
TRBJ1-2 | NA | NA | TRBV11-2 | TGTGCCAGTAAAGAAAAGGACTATGGCTACACCTTC | CASKEKDYGYTF
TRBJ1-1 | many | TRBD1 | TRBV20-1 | TGCAGTGCTAGCCAACAGGGGTGGAACACTGAAGCTTTCTTT | CSASQQGWNTEAFF
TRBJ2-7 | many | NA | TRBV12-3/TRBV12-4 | TGTGCCAGTCGTAGCTCCTACGAGCAGTACTTC | CASRSSYEQYF
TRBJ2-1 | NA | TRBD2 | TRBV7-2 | TGTGCCAGCAGCGAGGGGACTAGCTCCTACAATGAGCAGTTCTTC | CASSEGTSSYNEQFF
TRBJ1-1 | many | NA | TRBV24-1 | TGTGCCACCTTTGCCTCTGAAGCTTTCTTT | CATFASEAFF
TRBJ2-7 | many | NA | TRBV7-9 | TGTGCCAGCAGCTTAATGGGGGGCGGGGAGCAGTACTTC | CASSLMGGGEQYF
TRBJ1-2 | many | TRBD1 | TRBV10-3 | TGTGCCATCAGTGACCGGGACAGGGGGTACTATGGCTACACCTTC | CAISDRDRGYYGYTF
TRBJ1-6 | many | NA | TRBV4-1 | TGCGCCAGCAGCCAACCAAACAGGGTTGGAGGAGCCAATTCACCCCTCCACTTT | CASSQPNRVGGANSPLHF
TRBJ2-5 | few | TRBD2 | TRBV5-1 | TGCGCCAGCAGCTTGCAGACTAGCGGGAGTGGTCAAGAGACCCAGTACTTC | CASSLQTSGSGQETQYF
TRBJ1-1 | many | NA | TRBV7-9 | TGTGCCAGCAGCCACCCGGGGTCCCCTGAAGCTTTCTTT | CASSHPGSPEAFF
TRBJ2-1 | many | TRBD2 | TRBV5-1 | TGCGCCAGCAGCTTGCCCCTCAGCGGGAGCTCCTACAATGAGCAGTTCTTC | CASSLPLSGSSYNEQFF
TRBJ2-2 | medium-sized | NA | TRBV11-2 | TGTGCCAGCAGCTTAGTCGTGACCGGGGAGCTGTTTTTT | CASSLVVTGELFF